A single sample is the source of the 31 T cell receptor beta chains below, sequenced in a study of regulatory T cells in long-lasting Graves disease. With iRepertoire HTBI primers and Arm-PCR of CDR3 regions, TCR beta libraries were built. TCRdb re-analysed the multiplex PCR reads in MiXCR, keeping a single row per CDR3 protein. The profile shows around 450,000 distinct CDR3 sequences, 20% to 25% of them singletons. Time point specified: persistent/refractory GD, antithyroid drugs over 5 years with positive TRAb. PBMC-extracted RNA yielded the TCR library. The specimen was peripheral blood mononuclear cells (PBMCs), collected when the disease was refractory, from a patient treated with antithyroid drugs. These receptors all come from a female donor with Graves disease.

The V and J genes are TRBV7-6 and TRBJ2-7; 8 positions agree with TRBD2. The CDR3 runs to 15 residues. Germline V CDR1 and CDR2: SGHVS, FNYEAQ. Trimming at V came to 1 base and at J to 4 bases, leaving 6 bases not matched to a gene. This CDR3 is CASSLGRGERYEQYF. CDR3 DNA sequence: TGTGCCAGCAGCTTAGGGCGGGGGGAAAGATACGAGCAGTACTTC.

In this sample, this clonotype turned up a few times. This sequence joins TRBV6-5 and TRBJ2-7; 8 nucleotides match TRBD1. V shed 4 bases and J 6 bases; nucleotides not matched to a gene: 8. The CDR3 has 14 residues. Per the germline V gene, CDR1 is MNHEY and CDR2 is SVGAGI. DNA for the CDR3: TGTGCCAGCAGTTGGACAGGGTCGTCGGGCGAGCAGTACTTC. Translating it yields CASSWTGSSGEQYF.

Many counts were recorded for this clonotype. CDR3 bases: TGCAGTGCTAGAGCGTACGGCAGGGGATTCTCCTACGAGCAGTACTTC. Translation gives CSARAYGRGFSYEQYF. V is TRBV20-1 and J is TRBJ2-7; D may be TRBD1 (6 bases). The CDR3 is 16 amino acids. V was pared by 1 base and J by 0 bases, with 16 bases between. CDR1 is DFQATT, CDR2 SNEGSKA, per germline (reference sequence).

This clonotype came up many times. The chain joins TRBV28 to TRBJ1-5; D is perhaps TRBD1 (6 bases). V lost 5 bases and J 6 bases, leaving 14 bases between the germline ends. CDR1 and CDR2 (germline): MDHEN, SYDVKM. The CDR3 is 14 residues long. CDR3 bases: TGTGCCAGCAGTCTGGGGGGCGGCGGTCAGCCCCAGCATTTT. It is translated as CASSLGGGGQPQHF. The full variable domain, rest sourced from reference TRBV28 and TRBJ1-5, is DVKVTQSSRYLVKRTGEKVFLECVQDMDHENMFWYRQDPGLGLRLIYFSYDVKMKEKGDIPEGYSVSREKKERFSLILESASTNQTSMYLCASSLGGGGQPQHFGDGTRLSIL.

The chain couples TRBV15 to TRBJ2-7; D may be TRBD1 (6 bases). Germline V lookup: CDR1 LNHNV, CDR2 YYDKDF (reference sequence). The CDR3 contains 13 residues. The germline V and J ends were trimmed by 2 bases and 4 bases, with 9 bases remaining between them. The DNA of the CDR3 is TGTGCCACCAGCAGACTACAGGGTTACGAGCAGTACTTC. This encodes CATSRLQGYEQYF. Looking up the rest from reference TRBV15 and TRBJ2-7 gives the full variable domain: DAMVIQNPRYQVTQFGKPVTLSCSQTLNHNVMYWYQQKSSQAPKLLFHYYDKDFNNEADTPDNFQSRRPNTSFCFLDIRSPGLGDTAMYLCATSRLQGYEQYFGPGTRLTVT.

In this sample, this clonotype turned up a few times. The gene calls are TRBV7-9 and TRBJ2-5, with D unresolved. This CDR3 is built from 16 residues. CDR1 and CDR2 from the germline V gene are SEHNR and FQNEAQ (reference sequence). Trimming removed 5 bases from V and 3 bases from J, with 19 bases in between. CDR3 DNA: TGTGCCAGCAGCCCCTCGCCAGGCAATTCAGAAGAGACCCAGTACTTC. It encodes CASSPSPGNSEETQYF.

This clonotype came up many times. The V and J genes are TRBV28 and TRBJ2-7; tentative D call: TRBD2 (6 bases). CDR3 length: 13 amino acids. Trimming left V 7 bases short and J 5 bases short, with 15 bases between. Germline V lookup: CDR1 MDHEN, CDR2 SYDVKM. Written as DNA, the CDR3 is TGTGCCAGCACACGGGGACTTTCGGACGAGCAGTACTTC. Amino acids: CASTRGLSDEQYF. The entire variable domain, with the rest obtained from reference TRBV28 and TRBJ2-7, is as follows: DVKVTQSSRYLVKRTGEKVFLECVQDMDHENMFWYRQDPGLGLRLIYFSYDVKMKEKGDIPEGYSVSREKKERFSLILESASTNQTSMYLCASTRGLSDEQYFGPGTRLTVT.

A note on this clonotype: The conserved final phenylalanine or tryptophan is absent from the CDR3, which likely points to a read error. V and J are TRBV20-1 and TRBJ1-5; D is uncertain. Per germline, CDR1 DFQATT and CDR2 SNEGSKA (reference sequence). V lost 0 bases to trimming and J lost 7 bases, with 13 bases between them. The CDR3 spans 14 residues. CDR3 DNA: TGCAGTGCTAGAGAATGGGTCGAGGGCCAGCCCCAGCATTTG. Residues: CSAREWVEGQPQHL.

This clonotype was seen repeatedly, ten times or more. This rearrangement joins TRBV28 to TRBJ2-5; D is unresolved. Trimming took 9 bases from V and 1 from J, leaving 9 bases between them. CDR1 and CDR2 (germline): MDHEN, SYDVKM. The CDR3 is 12 residues long. The CDR3, as DNA: TGTGCCAGTTCCCGATTCCAAGAGACCCAGTACTTC. Amino acids: CASSRFQETQYF.

This clonotype was counted ten times or more. The chain is built from TRBV28 and TRBJ2-7; 7 bases align to TRBD2. The V gene's germline CDR1 is MDHEN and CDR2 SYDVKM. After removal of 5 bases from V and 2 bases from J, the junction contained 12 bases not matched to a gene. This CDR3 is 16 amino acids long. DNA of the CDR3: TGTGCCAGCAGTCCCCCACTAGCGTTCCAGGCCTACGAGCAGTACTTC. It specifies CASSPPLAFQAYEQYF.

V usage is TRBV7-2 and J usage is TRBJ2-7; no clear D. The CDR3 runs to 14 residues. Trimming took 5 bases from V and 2 from J, leaving 13 bases between them. Germline-derived CDR1 and CDR2 are SGHTA and FQGNSA. The CDR3 loop reads CASSPPADPYEQYF. CDR3 DNA sequence: TGTGCCAGCAGCCCCCCAGCTGACCCCTACGAGCAGTACTTC.

The chain has TRBV27 and TRBJ2-6, with a possible D match to TRBD2 (7 bases). The V end was cut by 5 bases, the J end by 3 bases, with 23 bases between. This CDR3 is built from 19 residues. Germline V gene lookup returns CDR1 MNHEY and CDR2 SMNVEV (reference sequence). CDR3 nucleotide sequence: TGTGCCAGCAGTCCCGAGAGGGGGGGGGCTGACTTTGGGGCCAACGTCCTGACTTTC. Translation: CASSPERGGADFGANVLTF. Full variable domain (outside the CDR3, taken from reference TRBV27 and TRBJ2-6): EAQVTQNPRYLITVTGKKLTVTCSQNMNHEYMSWYRQDPGLGLRQIYYSMNVEVTDKGDVPEGYKVSRKEKRNFPLILESPSPNQTSLYFCASSPERGGADFGANVLTFGAGSRLTVL.

The J gene is TRBJ2-3, the V gene TRBV28, with 13 bases fitting TRBD2. This CDR3 spans 19 amino acids. The ends lost 1 base at V and 2 bases at J; junction bases unmatched: 9. Germline V gene data show CDR1 as MDHEN and CDR2 as SYDVKM. CDR3 coding DNA: TGTGCCAGCAGTTTATCCGGACTAGCGGGGGCGGGTTTCACAGATACGCAGTATTTT. Its protein is CASSLSGLAGAGFTDTQYF.

As concerns this clonotype: A much larger clonotype is one base distant, so this may be a read error. This rearrangement joins TRBV7-9 to TRBJ1-5; weak D call: TRBD1 (5 bases). The CDR3 is made up of 13 amino acids. Germline CDR1 and CDR2: SEHNR and FQNEAQ (reference sequence). The CDR3 DNA sequence: TGTGTCAGCAGGCAGGGTCGGAATCAGCCCCAGCATTTT. Its translation is CVSRQGRNQPQHF.

CDR3 nucleotide sequence: TGTGCCAGTAGTATAGAGGCAGCAACAACTAATGAAAAACTGTTTTTT. It codes for CASSIEAATTNEKLFF. The chain links TRBV19 to TRBJ1-4; D not certain. Trimming stripped 0 bases from V and 0 bases from J, with 8 bases between. Germline CDR1 reads LNHDA; CDR2 reads SQIVND (reference sequence). The CDR3 totals 16 residues.

This clonotype has at least ten counts. The rearrangement links TRBV10-3 to TRBJ1-5; maybe TRBD1 (5 bases). The CDR3 extends over 13 amino acids. Per germline, CDR1 ENHRY and CDR2 SYGVKD. V lost 5 bases and J 5 bases, leaving 10 bases between the germline ends. This chain's CDR3 is CAISSQGDQPQHF. The CDR3 DNA sequence: TGTGCCATCAGTTCCCAGGGTGATCAGCCCCAGCATTTT.

This clonotype was observed at least ten times. The chain links TRBV28 to TRBJ2-7; 11 bases fit TRBD2. Per the germline V gene, CDR1 is MDHEN and CDR2 is SYDVKM. V was pared by 5 bases and J by 8 bases, with 8 bases of the junction left unmatched. There are 14 residues in the CDR3. CDR3 coding DNA: TGTGCCAGCAGTCCCGGACTAGCGGGTCTGAAGCAGTACTTC. It specifies CASSPGLAGLKQYF.

The chain is built from TRBV5-6 and TRBJ2-7, with D perhaps matching TRBD1 or TRBD2 (5 bases each). Trimming removed 0 bases at V and 3 bases at J, with 10 bases between. The CDR3 is 14 residues long. Germline CDR1 and CDR2: SGHDT and YYEEEE. The CDR3, as DNA: TGTGCCAGCAGCTTGGGGGGGAACTTCTACGAGCAGTACTTC. Its protein is CASSLGGNFYEQYF.

This clonotype was counted many times. The chain has TRBV2 and TRBJ1-4; no reliable D call. The CDR3 contains 14 residues. In germline, CDR1 is SNHLY, CDR2 FYNNEI. Trimming removed 5 bases from V and 3 bases from J, with 10 bases in between. Here the CDR3 DNA reads TGTGCCAGCAGTCCAGCCATGGCTAATGAAAAACTGTTTTTT. This translates into CASSPAMANEKLFF.

Regarding this clonotype: A much larger clone lies a single base off, so this may be a read error. J is TRBJ2-2 and V is TRBV12-3 or TRBV12-4; D gene uncertain. CDR3 length: 12 residues. In DNA, the CDR3 is TGTACCAGCGCAGTTAACACCGGGGAGCTGTTTTTT. Protein product: CTSAVNTGELFF.

This clonotype has at least ten counts. The rearrangement joins TRBV20-1 to TRBJ2-5; TRBD1 or TRBD2 may be the D gene (6 bases each). The germline V and J ends were trimmed by 3 bases and 5 bases, with 22 bases remaining between them. The CDR3 loop spans 16 amino acids. Germline V gives CDR1 DFQATT, CDR2 SNEGSKA (reference sequence). This chain's CDR3 is CSASPVGGLTPETQYF. CDR3 in DNA: TGCAGTGCTAGTCCCGTAGGGGGACTCACTCCGGAGACCCAGTACTTC.

The chain employs TRBV19 and TRBJ2-7; tentative D call: TRBD2 (6 bases). CDR3 length: 13 amino acids. In germline, CDR1 is LNHDA, CDR2 SQIVND (reference sequence). Trimming removed 3 bases from V and 4 bases from J, with 10 bases in between. In DNA form, the CDR3 reads TGTGCCAGTAGTATGGTCCGGGGGTACGAGCAGTACTTC. It is translated as CASSMVRGYEQYF.

The chain employs TRBV7-9 and TRBJ2-5; D gene unclear. Germline V gene lookup returns CDR1 SEHNR and CDR2 FQNEAQ (reference sequence). This CDR3 region has 17 residues. Trimming took off 0 bases at V and 0 bases at J, with 14 bases between the two ends. CDR3 residues: CASSLALGLVDQETQYF. The CDR3 bases are TGTGCCAGCAGCTTAGCTCTAGGGTTAGTCGACCAAGAGACCCAGTACTTC.

This clonotype was recorded many times. The V gene is TRBV6-1, the J gene TRBJ1-1; possibly TRBD1 for D (6 bases). CDR1 is MNHNS, CDR2 SASEGT, per germline. Trimming removed 10 bases from V and 1 base from J, with 22 bases in between. This CDR3 contains 16 residues. The CDR3 coding sequence is TGTGCCATATGGTTCCCGGGACACGCGCGGAACACTGAAGCTTTCTTT. Protein: CAIWFPGHARNTEAFF.

This clonotype was picked up a small number of times. This chain links TRBV6-2 or TRBV6-3 with TRBJ2-4; TRBD2 might be the D (7 bases). The CDR3 contains 14 residues. The germline V and J ends were trimmed by 5 bases and 8 bases, with 16 bases remaining between them. Germline V lookup: CDR1 MNHEY, CDR2 SVGEGT. CDR3 residues: CASSREGGDDIQYF. The DNA of the CDR3 is TGTGCCAGCAGTCGTGAAGGGGGGGACGACATTCAGTACTTC.

This clonotype has at least ten counts. This rearrangement joins TRBV12-3 or TRBV12-4 to TRBJ2-5, with 8 bases matching TRBD1. Germline trimming cut 6 bases from V and 2 bases from J; bases unmatched to any gene: 14. This CDR3 has 17 residues. Here the CDR3 reads CASSPSPGQVPQETQYF. The DNA for the CDR3 is TGTGCCAGCAGCCCATCTCCGGGACAGGTACCGCAAGAGACCCAGTACTTC.

This clonotype has a handful of counts. The V call is TRBV15, the J call TRBJ1-5; a possible D gene is TRBD1 (5 bases). Germline assignment: CDR1 LNHNV and CDR2 YYDKDF (reference sequence). The CDR3 loop spans 15 amino acids. V was trimmed by 0 bases and J by 4 bases, leaving 10 bases between them. This CDR3 is CATSRDLQVNQPQHF. The DNA for the CDR3 is TGTGCCACCAGCAGAGATTTACAGGTTAATCAGCCCCAGCATTTT.

The chain joins TRBV12-3 or TRBV12-4 to TRBJ2-3, with a tentative D call TRBD2 (5 bases). There are 16 residues in the CDR3. Trimming shortened V by 6 bases and J by 6 bases, and 22 bases separated the two germline ends. CDR3 loop: CASRPRLTGNTDTQYF. CDR3 sequence (DNA): TGTGCCAGCAGACCCCGACTAACGGGAAATACGGATACGCAGTATTTT.

The chain is built from TRBV29-1 and TRBJ2-2; D remains ambiguous. Trimming took 6 bases from V and 0 from J, leaving 8 bases between them. Per the germline V gene, CDR1 is SQVTM and CDR2 is ANQGSEA. CDR3 length: 13 residues. The CDR3 reads CSVSVPNTGELFF. The CDR3 nucleotides are TGCAGCGTCTCGGTCCCGAACACCGGGGAGCTGTTTTTT.

V is TRBV10-3 and J is TRBJ1-5; D unclear. Germline assignment: CDR1 ENHRY and CDR2 SYGVKD. The CDR3 consists of 14 residues. V lost 3 bases, J lost 0 bases, and 6 bases lay in between. CDR3 sequence (DNA): TGTGCCATCAGTGAAGCCTATAGCAATCAGCCCCAGCATTTT. It specifies CAISEAYSNQPQHF.

The V and J genes are TRBV7-9 and TRBJ2-1; tentatively, D is TRBD2 (5 bases). From germline, CDR1 is SEHNR and CDR2 FQNEAQ (reference sequence). Between the trimmed V and J ends, which lost 0 bases and 9 bases, there was a span of 12 bases. The CDR3 extends over 14 amino acids. The CDR3 DNA sequence: TGTGCCAGCAGCTTAGCGGAGGTGGCTATTGAGCAGTTCTTC. It is translated as CASSLAEVAIEQFF.